This T cell receptor (beta chain) was sequenced in a study of T cells expressing NK-cell markers. Findings of the study overall: The dominant NKG2C+ clonotypes represented roughly 1.0-7.5% of CD8+ T cells in over 5 donors. Also leading the CD3+CD56-NKG2C+ fraction in a handful of donors were these clonotypes.

TCRdb re-called the 5' RACE reads, yielding one record per CDR3 amino acid sequence without DNA. This repertoire includes more than 250,000 distinct CDR3 sequences. Germline CDR1 reads SGHVS; CDR2 reads FNYEAQ. This CDR3 region has 16 residues. Worth noting for this clonotype: Its antigen is not identified.

V and J are TRBV7-6 and TRBJ2-2; the TCRdb D gene call, TRBD2, has no DNA to confirm it. The TCR comes from a young man in good health. What was sequenced was blood T cells: a sorted CD56 or NKG2C T cell subset, CD4+ or CD8+ T cells, or bulk PBMC T cells (not recorded which). The CDR3 protein is CASSVGLPTNTGELFF.